Reported below is one TCR beta chain. The antigen is not known. This sample stems from a study of cytomegalovirus exposure and HLA in healthy donors. Study-level results: Confirmation was obtained in vitro that a few CMV-associated chains are specific for CMV antigens. Cytomegalovirus-associated TCR beta chains were listed, numbering 150 to 200. Later work associated over 15,000 TCR beta sequences with HLA alleles at 0.05 false discovery rate. Reportedly, diagnosis of cytomegalovirus status by the classifier showed high specificity and sensitivity.

The CDR3 covers 14 residues. V lost 2 bases to trimming and J lost 1 base, with 8 bases between them. Germline V gene sequence: CDR1 WSHSY, CDR2 SAAADI. The PCR used 60 Vbeta and 13 Jbeta primers. This table comes from immunoSEQ multiplex PCR, and its TCRdb copy is limited to in-frame clones, with some not included. The sample lists 95,000 to 120,000 clones; 70% to 85% were seen once. Specimen: PBMCs. This sequence joins TRBV10-2 and TRBJ1-1, with D hard to call. This sequence originates from a woman aged 18-35 years in good health and CMV-seronegative. The CDR3 loop is CASSERRRNTEAFF. The CDR3 coding sequence is TGCGCCAGCAGTGAGAGGCGGAGGAACACTGAAGCTTTCTTT.